A single sample gave rise to the 5 T cell receptor beta chains below, sequenced in a study of OX40 agonist ivuxolimab in advanced cancers. The repertoire was sequenced with immunoSEQ multiplex PCR; TCRdb's copy has only in-frame clones and lacks some. The sample has tens of thousands of clones, around nine tenths seen once. The sequenced sample was CD4+ or CD8+ T cells sorted from blood, obtained in a trial of the OX40 agonist ivuxolimab. These receptors were taken from an adult with an advanced solid tumor such as melanoma, head and neck, liver or kidney cancer.

The chain couples TRBV6-5 to TRBJ1-1; D is unresolved. Germline V lookup: CDR1 MNHEY, CDR2 SVGAGI. The CDR3 loop spans 13 amino acids. Trimming removed 0 bases at V and 11 bases at J, with 13 bases between. This CDR3 reads CASSYSEGTYAFF. In DNA, the CDR3 is TGTGCCAGCAGTTACTCGGAGGGTACGTACGCTTTCTTT.

V and J are TRBV5-4 and TRBJ2-2, with D possibly being TRBD1 or TRBD2 (6 bases each). Germline lookup yields CDR1 SGHNT and CDR2 YYREEE (reference sequence). V was shortened by 7 bases and J by 2 bases, with 18 bases between the two germline ends. The CDR3 runs 16 residues. In nucleotides, the CDR3 is TGTGCCAGCCTCGGGGGCAGCGGAATTAACACCGGGGAGCTGTTTTTT. It codes for CASLGGSGINTGELFF.

The chain links TRBV5-4 to TRBJ2-1, with TRBD2 matching 12 bases. V lost 3 bases and J lost 7; bases outside the gene matches: 2. The CDR3 consists of 14 residues. The germline V gene encodes CDR1 SGHNT and CDR2 YYREEE (reference sequence). The DNA for the CDR3 is TGTGCCAGCAGCTCGACTAGCGGGGGTAATGAGCAGTTCTTC. Amino acids: CASSSTSGGNEQFF. The full variable domain, completed using reference TRBV5-4 and TRBJ2-1, is ETGVTQSPTHLIKTRGQQVTLRCSSQSGHNTVSWYQQALGQGPQFIFQYYREEENGRGNFPPRFSGLQFPNYSSELNVNALELDDSALYLCASSSTSGGNEQFFGPGTRLTVL.

This clone was counted a single time. This chain connects TRBV5-4 to TRBJ2-5; TRBD2 matches 9 bases. The J call could be wrong; TRBJ2-7 is a better fit for the DNA end. Germline-derived CDR1 and CDR2 are SGHNT and YYREEE (reference sequence). The CDR3 is 16 amino acids. The CDR3 coding sequence is TGTGCCAGCAGCTCAGTACCGCGGGGGGGAACCTACGAGCAGTACTTC. This translates into CASSSVPRGGTYEQYF.

The CDR3 here is CASRSGSVTEAFF. For the CDR3, the DNA is TGTGCCAGCAGGTCAGGGTCGGTCACTGAAGCTTTCTTT. V and J are TRBV6-1 and TRBJ1-1; tentatively, D is TRBD1 (5 bases). Per the germline V gene, CDR1 is MNHNS and CDR2 is SASEGT. V lost 6 bases to trimming and J lost 4 bases, with 12 bases between them. This CDR3 contains 13 residues.